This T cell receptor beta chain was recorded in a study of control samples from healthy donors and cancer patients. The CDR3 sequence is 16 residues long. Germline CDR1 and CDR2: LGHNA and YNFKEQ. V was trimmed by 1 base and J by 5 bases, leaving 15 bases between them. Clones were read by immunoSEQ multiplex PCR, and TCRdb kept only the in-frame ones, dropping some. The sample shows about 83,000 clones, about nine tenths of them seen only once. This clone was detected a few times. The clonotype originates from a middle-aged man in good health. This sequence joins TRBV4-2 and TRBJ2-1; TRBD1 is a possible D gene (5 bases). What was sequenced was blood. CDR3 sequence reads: CASSQGAGNFNNEQFF. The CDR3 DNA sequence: TGTGCCAGCAGCCAAGGTGCAGGGAATTTTAACAATGAGCAGTTCTTC.